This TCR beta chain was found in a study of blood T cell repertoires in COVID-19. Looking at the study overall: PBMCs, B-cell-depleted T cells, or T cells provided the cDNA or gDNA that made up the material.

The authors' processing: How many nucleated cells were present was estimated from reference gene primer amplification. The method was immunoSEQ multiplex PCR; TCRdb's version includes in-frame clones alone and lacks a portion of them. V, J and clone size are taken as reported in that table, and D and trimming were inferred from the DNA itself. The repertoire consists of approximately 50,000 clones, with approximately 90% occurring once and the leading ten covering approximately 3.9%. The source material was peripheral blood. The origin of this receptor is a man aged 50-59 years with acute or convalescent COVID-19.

The CDR3 here is CASSLLQGVLGTEAFF. For the CDR3, the DNA is TGCGCCAGCAGCTTGCTCCAGGGGGTCTTAGGCACTGAAGCTTTCTTT. J is TRBJ1-1 and V is TRBV5-1; 7 bases line up with TRBD1. CDR3 length: 16 residues. Germline CDR1 reads SGHRS; CDR2 reads YFSETQ. V lost 1 base and J lost 4; bases outside the gene matches: 10.